The clone carrying this T cell receptor beta chain turned up a few times. Antigen unknown. 13 Jbeta primers and 60 Vbeta primers were used for the PCR. The method was immunoSEQ multiplex PCR; TCRdb's version includes in-frame clones alone and lacks a portion of them. The sample has 150,000 to 200,000 clones, 65% to 85% seen once. The entry originates in a study of cytomegalovirus exposure and HLA in healthy donors. Findings of the study overall: Presence/absence analyses treated sequencing depth as roughly uniform across donors. The authors later linked a missense DCLRE1C variant to TCR beta V- and J-gene trimming.

Nominally healthy donors provided the samples, though records likely missed some immune exposures. The CDR3 runs to 14 residues. Germline V gene lookup returns CDR1 SGHNT and CDR2 YYREEE (reference sequence). Germline trimming cut 0 bases from V and 6 bases from J; bases unmatched to any gene: 5. Sequencing used PBMCs. This TCR was recovered from a woman in her 40s in good health and CMV-seropositive. The chain is built from TRBV5-4 and TRBJ2-7; TRBD1 matches at 8 bases. CDR3 protein: CASSLGAQGGEQYF. CDR3 nucleotide sequence: TGTGCCAGCAGCTTGGGGGCACAGGGGGGCGAGCAGTACTTC.